One and the same sample provided the 27 T cell receptor beta chains below, sequenced in a study of early T cells in non-severe SARS-CoV-2 infection. TCRdb re-called the 5' RACE reads through MiXCR, storing one row per CDR3 protein. This sample has around 44,000 distinct CDR3 sequences, with about 5.7% found just once. The sample here was whole blood, taken at baseline. The receptors come from an adult who was a healthcare worker with PCR-confirmed SARS-CoV-2 infection or an uninfected control (not recorded which).

The CDR3 DNA is TGTGCCAGCAACTCCGGGGTCACCGGACGACAGGAGCAGTACTTC. Protein: CASNSGVTGRQEQYF. The chain has TRBV7-2 and TRBJ2-7, with D tentatively TRBD1 or TRBD2 (5 bases each). Germline V lookup: CDR1 SGHTA, CDR2 FQGNSA. V lost 7 bases, J lost 7 bases, and 23 bases lay in between. The CDR3 is 15 amino acids.

The J gene is TRBJ2-7, the V gene TRBV7-2, with 10 bases lining up with TRBD2. CDR1 and CDR2 (germline): SGHTA, FQGNSA. V lost 3 bases and J lost 4; bases outside the gene matches: 9. The CDR3 covers 16 residues. The CDR3 protein is CASSLESGGAGYEQYF. CDR3 coding DNA: TGTGCCAGCAGCTTGGAGAGCGGGGGGGCCGGTTACGAGCAGTACTTC.

This clonotype has at least ten counts. This sequence joins TRBV7-3 and TRBJ2-2; 7 bases are a match to TRBD1. The length of the CDR3 is 18 residues. J gave up 0 bases and V 3 bases, and 10 bases lay outside the gene matches. Germline V gene lookup returns CDR1 SGHTA and CDR2 FQGTGA. The CDR3 coding sequence is TGTGCCAGCAGCTTGGGAACAGGGGCCTACGCGAACACCGGGGAGCTGTTTTTT. It encodes CASSLGTGAYANTGELFF.

This clonotype was observed at least ten times. The chain employs TRBV5-4 and TRBJ2-3; D possibly matches TRBD1 or TRBD2 (5 bases each). With 4 bases removed from V and 4 bases from J, the gap between germline ends came to 19 bases. CDR1 is SGHNT, CDR2 YYREEE, per germline (reference sequence). CDR3 length equals 16 residues. The DNA for the CDR3 is TGTGCCAGCAGCGGGGTTCGGGGCAGTAGCCCAGATACGCAGTATTTT. Translated: CASSGVRGSSPDTQYF.

The chain employs TRBV10-3 and TRBJ2-3; D not resolved. Germline values: CDR1 ENHRY, CDR2 SYGVKD. The CDR3 is made up of 12 amino acids. Trimming removed 0 bases from V and 4 bases from J, with 2 bases in between. CDR3 in amino acids: CAISESSDTQYF. Here the CDR3 DNA reads TGTGCCATCAGTGAGTCCTCAGATACGCAGTATTTT.

This clonotype appeared many times. The chain combines TRBV11-2 with TRBJ2-7, with 8 bases that match TRBD2. V trimming: 1 base; J trimming: 3 bases; junction bases outside the gene matches: 2. Germline V lookup: CDR1 SGHAT, CDR2 FQNNGV. The CDR3 covers 14 residues. The CDR3 nucleotides read TGTGCCAGCAGCTTAGGTACTAGCGGCTACGAGCAGTACTTC. Its translation is CASSLGTSGYEQYF. Using reference TRBV11-2 and TRBJ2-7 for the parts outside the CDR3, the full variable domain is EAGVAQSPRYKIIEKRQSVAFWCNPISGHATLYWYQQILGQGPKLLIQFQNNGVVDDSQLPKDRFSAERLKGVDSTLKIQPAKLEDSAVYLCASSLGTSGYEQYFGPGTRLTVT.

This clonotype was picked up a small number of times. The V call is TRBV14, the J call TRBJ2-1; maybe TRBD2 (5 bases). With 1 base removed from V and 10 bases from J, the gap between germline ends came to 17 bases. Germline CDR1 and CDR2: SGHDN and FVKESK. This CDR3 has 15 amino acids. CDR3 nucleotide sequence: TGTGCCAGCAGCCAAGTACGGGCCGGGAATGGGGAGCAGTTCTTC. The encoded protein is CASSQVRAGNGEQFF.

This clonotype showed up just a few times. This chain connects TRBV14 to TRBJ2-1; 9 bases map to TRBD1. The CDR3 has 15 amino acids. CDR1 is SGHDN, CDR2 FVKESK, per germline. Losses at the gene ends were 2 bases for V and 4 bases for J; bases not matched to a gene: 3. CDR3: CASSQPGTGYNEQFF. The DNA of the CDR3 is TGTGCCAGCAGCCAACCCGGGACAGGGTACAATGAGCAGTTCTTC.

This clonotype was found many times. The CDR3 here is CATRGEYTGELFF. DNA of the CDR3: TGTGCCACCAGGGGGGAGTACACCGGGGAGCTGTTTTTT. The J gene is TRBJ2-2, the V gene TRBV24-1; the D call may be TRBD1 or TRBD2 (5 bases each). V was shortened by 7 bases and J by 3 bases, with 8 bases between the two germline ends. The CDR3 runs 13 residues. Germline V gene lookup returns CDR1 KGHDR and CDR2 SFDVKD.

The rearrangement joins TRBV28 to TRBJ2-7, with 9 positions matching TRBD2. The germline CDR1 and CDR2 sequences are MDHEN and SYDVKM. This CDR3 contains 15 residues. Unmatched junction bases numbered 11, after V lost 7 bases and J lost 4 bases. The CDR3 loop is CASTPNGLAGYEQYF. In nucleotides, the CDR3 is TGTGCCAGCACCCCAAATGGTCTAGCGGGGTACGAGCAGTACTTC.

This clonotype was seen at least ten times. The rearrangement joins TRBV24-1 to TRBJ2-3; no firm D call. V gave up 5 bases and J gave up 1 base, with 6 bases separating them. The germline CDR1 and CDR2 sequences are KGHDR and SFDVKD. This CDR3 region has 13 residues. DNA for the CDR3: TGTGCCACCAGTGCCCTTGGCACAGATACGCAGTATTTT. Its translation: CATSALGTDTQYF.

This clonotype was detected many times. The CDR3 loop reads CASSYGPGQGRDEQYF. In DNA, the CDR3 is TGTGCCAGCAGTTACGGTCCTGGACAAGGTCGTGACGAGCAGTACTTC. The chain joins TRBV6-5 to TRBJ2-7; tentative D call: TRBD1 (5 bases). The germline CDR1 and CDR2 sequences are MNHEY and SVGAGI. V shed 2 bases and J shed 5 bases, with 19 bases lying between them. The CDR3 runs to 16 residues.

This clonotype appeared a few times. V and J are TRBV7-9 and TRBJ2-1, with D unresolved. CDR1 SEHNR and CDR2 FQNEAQ come from the germline V gene (reference sequence). This CDR3 contains 14 residues. V was trimmed by 3 bases and J by 5 bases, leaving 11 bases between them. The CDR3: CASSFDGRNNEQFF. The CDR3 DNA reads as TGTGCCAGCAGCTTTGATGGCCGTAACAATGAGCAGTTCTTC.

The chain carries TRBV3-1 and TRBJ2-7; D is unclear. Germline V lookup: CDR1 LGHDT, CDR2 YNNKEL (reference sequence). Trimming removed 0 bases from V and 0 bases from J, with 9 bases in between. The CDR3 is 15 amino acids. In nucleotides, the CDR3 is TGTGCCAGCAGCCAAGACATCAGTAGCTCCTACGAGCAGTACTTC. This encodes CASSQDISSSYEQYF.

This clonotype was seen a handful of times. The rearrangement joins TRBV27 to TRBJ1-2; the D gene is possibly TRBD1 (6 bases). Germline CDR1 MNHEY, CDR2 SMNVEV (reference sequence). The V gene lost 10 bases and the J gene lost 4 bases, with 22 bases spanning the gap. The CDR3 spans 15 residues. CDR3 sequence (DNA): TGTGCCACCAAAGCTTTGGGGGGGCAGAGCTATGGCTACACCTTC. Its protein product is CATKALGGQSYGYTF.

This chain joins TRBV13 and TRBJ2-1; weak D call: TRBD2 (5 bases). Germline assignment: CDR1 PRHDT and CDR2 FYEKMQ (reference sequence). Deletions cut 3 bases from V and 0 bases from J, with 9 bases between. The CDR3 runs to 15 residues. The CDR3: CASSFGKSSYNEQFF. The CDR3 bases are TGTGCCAGCAGCTTCGGGAAAAGCTCCTACAATGAGCAGTTCTTC. The variable domain in full, completed from reference TRBV13 and TRBJ2-1, reads AAGVIQSPRHLIKEKRETATLKCYPIPRHDTVYWYQQGPGQDPQFLISFYEKMQSDKGSIPDRFSAQQFSDYHSELNMSSLELGDSALYFCASSFGKSSYNEQFFGPGTRLTVL.

This clonotype was counted ten times or more. The CDR3 reads CASSLALSNEQFF. Written as DNA, the CDR3 is TGCGCCAGCAGCTTGGCCCTTTCCAATGAGCAGTTCTTC. The J gene is TRBJ2-1, the V gene TRBV5-1, with D unresolved. The CDR3 totals 13 residues. The V gene's germline CDR1 is SGHRS and CDR2 YFSETQ. The V end lost 0 bases, the J end lost 6 bases, and 7 bases lay between the germline ends.

This chain links TRBV20-1 with TRBJ1-5; 7 nucleotides align to TRBD1. Germline CDR1 reads DFQATT; CDR2 reads SNEGSKA (reference sequence). Germline trimming cut 5 bases from V and 3 bases from J; bases unmatched to any gene: 4. This CDR3 spans 13 amino acids. The CDR3 bases are TGCAGTGCTCGGGGACAGAACAATCAGCCCCAGCATTTT. Its translation: CSARGQNNQPQHF.

In this sample, this clonotype turned up a few times. The chain links TRBV12-3 or TRBV12-4 to TRBJ2-4, with TRBD1 matching 10 bases. This CDR3 comprises 14 residues. V gave up 1 base and J gave up 7 bases; unmatched junction bases: 1. CDR3 protein: CASSLGQGANIQYF. CDR3 nucleotides: TGTGCCAGCAGTTTAGGACAGGGGGCCAACATTCAGTACTTC.

This clonotype showed up many times. This chain links TRBV5-7 with TRBJ2-1, with 8 bases aligning to TRBD2. TRBV5-7 is classed as an ORF, of uncertain function. The J segment lost 3 bases and the V segment lost 4 bases, leaving 3 bases of the junction unmatched. The CDR3 spans 14 residues. The CDR3 nucleotides are TGTGCCAGCAGCCGACTAGCGTTCTACAATGAGCAGTTCTTC. This encodes CASSRLAFYNEQFF.

This rearrangement joins TRBV6-2 or TRBV6-3 to TRBJ2-5; D possibly corresponds to TRBD2 (5 bases). The V end lost 3 bases, the J end lost 1 base, and 9 bases lay between the germline ends. The CDR3 has 14 residues. Germline-derived CDR1 and CDR2 are MNHEY and SVGEGT. The CDR3 nucleotides are TGTGCCAGCAGTTATGGACTGCTCCAAGAGACCCAGTACTTC. Translation gives CASSYGLLQETQYF.

On this clonotype itself: At one end the junction does not follow the germline gene, possibly because of a read error. The chain carries TRBV2 and TRBJ2-1; D may be TRBD1 or TRBD2 (6 bases each). The V gene's germline CDR1 is SNHLY and CDR2 FYNNEI. This CDR3 contains 11 residues. The CDR3 DNA reads as TGTGCCAGCAGTGAAAGCAGGGGAGGTGTCTTC. This encodes CASSESRGGVF.

This clonotype occurred many times. This sequence joins TRBV2 and TRBJ2-3, with 9 positions matching TRBD1. There are 17 residues in the CDR3. Germline CDR1 SNHLY, CDR2 FYNNEI. Trimming cost V 7 bases and J 2 bases; bases outside gene matches: 13. In nucleotides, the CDR3 is TGTGCCAGCACTCCCGGGACAGGGTTTGGATCCACAGATACGCAGTATTTT. It yields the protein CASTPGTGFGSTDTQYF.

This clonotype was detected only a few times. The rearrangement links TRBV10-2 to TRBJ2-3, with D uncertain. Germline V gene sequence: CDR1 WSHSY, CDR2 SAAADI. Trimming left V 2 bases short and J 3 bases short, with 12 bases between. The CDR3 covers 15 residues. For the CDR3, the DNA is TGCGCCAGCAGTGAGGGCCCGTCTAAAACAGATACGCAGTATTTT. It encodes CASSEGPSKTDTQYF.

This clonotype was seen only a few times. The genes are TRBV7-2 and TRBJ2-7; maybe TRBD2 (6 bases). V dropped 5 bases and J dropped 7 bases, with 12 bases sitting between them. Looked up from germline, CDR1 is SGHTA and CDR2 is FQGNSA. This CDR3 region has 12 residues. This CDR3 is CASSHRAGEQYF. The CDR3 DNA reads as TGTGCCAGCAGCCATAGGGCGGGGGAGCAGTACTTC.

This clonotype was counted at least ten times. The V gene is TRBV4-1, the J gene TRBJ2-5; 9 nucleotides agree with TRBD1. The germline gives CDR1 MGHRA, CDR2 YSYEKL. Germline trimming cut 3 bases from V and 4 bases from J; bases unmatched to any gene: 12. The CDR3 consists of 17 residues. For the CDR3, the DNA is TGCGCCAGCAGCCAGTTTGGGACAGGGATTCCAGGAGAGACCCAGTACTTC. Its translation is CASSQFGTGIPGETQYF.

This clonotype was counted at least ten times. V gene TRBV28 combines with J gene TRBJ1-1; 8 bases agree with TRBD1. Unmatched junction bases numbered 6, after V lost 8 bases and J lost 4 bases. The length of the CDR3 is 13 residues. The germline gives CDR1 MDHEN, CDR2 SYDVKM. Written as DNA, the CDR3 is TGTGCCAGCTACGGGACAGGCGGCACTGAAGCTTTCTTT. It translates to CASYGTGGTEAFF. Variable domain in full (rest from reference TRBV28 and TRBJ1-1): DVKVTQSSRYLVKRTGEKVFLECVQDMDHENMFWYRQDPGLGLRLIYFSYDVKMKEKGDIPEGYSVSREKKERFSLILESASTNQTSMYLCASYGTGGTEAFFGQGTRLTVV.